A selection of T cell receptor beta chains follows, all from one sample in a study of blood T cell repertoires in COVID-19. Clones were read by immunoSEQ multiplex PCR, and TCRdb kept only the in-frame ones, dropping some. In the table there are 56,000 or so clones, 84% of which are singletons. Sequencing was performed on peripheral blood. Every receptor here comes from a woman of 80 years or more with acute or convalescent COVID-19. The CDR3 runs from the conserved cysteine through the conserved F or W. Each record gives: clone size, CDR3 length, J gene, D gene, V gene, CDR3 protein, CDR3 DNA. A D gene is named only where the DNA matches it firmly. Size tells how often a clone was seen (once, few, many) or the class of an expanded clone, and some rows leave it out.

clone size: NA
CDR3 length: 19
J gene: TRBJ2-3
D gene: TRBD2
V gene: TRBV5-4
CDR3 protein: CASSLGSGGFGILSDTQYF
CDR3 DNA: TGTGCCAGCAGCTTGGGTAGCGGGGGGTTTGGCATTTTATCAGATACGCAGTATTTT

clone size: NA
CDR3 length: 12
J gene: TRBJ2-7
D gene: NA
V gene: TRBV6-2/TRBV6-3
CDR3 protein: CASSGGSYEQYF
CDR3 DNA: TGTGCCAGCAGTGGTGGCAGCTACGAGCAGTACTTC

clone size: NA
CDR3 length: 17
J gene: TRBJ2-1
D gene: TRBD2
V gene: TRBV3-1/TRBV3-2
CDR3 protein: CASSHLRGLAGGNEQFF
CDR3 DNA: TGTGCCAGCAGCCACCTCAGGGGGCTAGCGGGGGGTAATGAGCAGTTCTTC

clone size: NA
CDR3 length: 15
J gene: TRBJ2-1
D gene: NA
V gene: TRBV7-9
CDR3 protein: CASSRDGGLNNEQFF
CDR3 DNA: TGTGCCAGCAGCCGGGACGGGGGTCTCAACAATGAGCAGTTCTTC

clone size: NA
CDR3 length: 16
J gene: TRBJ1-2
D gene: NA
V gene: TRBV7-2
CDR3 protein: CASSLTFIGGNYGYTF
CDR3 DNA: TGTGCCAGCAGTTTGACATTTATCGGGGGGAACTATGGCTACACCTTC

clone size: NA
CDR3 length: 17
J gene: TRBJ2-7
D gene: TRBD2
V gene: TRBV15
CDR3 protein: CATSRGRQRGDVREQYF
CDR3 DNA: TGTGCCACCAGCAGAGGGCGGCAGCGGGGGGATGTTAGGGAGCAGTACTTC

clone size: NA
CDR3 length: 13
J gene: TRBJ1-2
D gene: TRBD1
V gene: TRBV12-3/TRBV12-4
CDR3 protein: CASSQGQGRGYTF
CDR3 DNA: TGTGCCAGCAGTCAGGGACAGGGTCGTGGCTACACCTTC

clone size: NA
CDR3 length: 14
J gene: TRBJ1-5
D gene: TRBD1
V gene: TRBV2
CDR3 protein: CASKGQLSNQPQHF
CDR3 DNA: TGTGCCAGCAAGGGACAGCTTAGCAATCAGCCCCAGCATTTT

clone size: NA
CDR3 length: 17
J gene: TRBJ2-3
D gene: TRBD1
V gene: TRBV11-2
CDR3 protein: CASSLGLTGMGTDTQYF
CDR3 DNA: TGTGCCAGCAGCTTAGGTCTGACAGGGATGGGAACAGATACGCAGTATTTT

clone size: NA
CDR3 length: 14
J gene: TRBJ1-2
D gene: TRBD1
V gene: TRBV28
CDR3 protein: CASSLPSTGVGYTF
CDR3 DNA: TGTGCCAGCAGTTTACCATCTACAGGGGTTGGCTACACCTTC

clone size: NA
CDR3 length: 15
J gene: TRBJ2-7
D gene: TRBD1
V gene: TRBV5-1
CDR3 protein: CASSLATGISYEQYF
CDR3 DNA: TGCGCCAGCAGCTTGGCGACAGGGATCTCCTACGAGCAGTACTTC

clone size: NA
CDR3 length: 15
J gene: TRBJ2-1
D gene: TRBD2
V gene: TRBV5-4
CDR3 protein: CASSGTSGLYNEQFF
CDR3 DNA: TGTGCCAGCAGCGGGACTAGCGGCCTTTACAATGAGCAGTTCTTC

clone size: NA
CDR3 length: 14
J gene: TRBJ2-5
D gene: NA
V gene: TRBV6-5
CDR3 protein: CASTKYGGPETQYF
CDR3 DNA: TGTGCCAGCACTAAATACGGGGGGCCGGAGACCCAGTACTTC

clone size: NA
CDR3 length: 16
J gene: TRBJ1-5
D gene: TRBD1
V gene: TRBV5-5
CDR3 protein: CASSLADRGGNQPQHF
CDR3 DNA: TGTGCCAGCAGCTTGGCCGACAGGGGTGGGAATCAGCCCCAGCATTTT

clone size: NA
CDR3 length: 14
J gene: TRBJ2-3
D gene: TRBD2
V gene: TRBV29-1
CDR3 protein: CSVEDQAGRDTQYF
CDR3 DNA: TGCAGCGTTGAAGATCAAGCGGGACGAGATACGCAGTATTTT

clone size: NA
CDR3 length: 13
J gene: TRBJ1-1
D gene: TRBD1
V gene: TRBV6-5
CDR3 protein: CASNRQGNTEAFF
CDR3 DNA: TGTGCCAGCAATCGACAGGGGAACACTGAAGCTTTCTTT

clone size: NA
CDR3 length: 14
J gene: TRBJ2-7
D gene: NA
V gene: TRBV2
CDR3 protein: CASNALPGSYEQYF
CDR3 DNA: TGTGCCAGCAATGCTTTACCAGGCTCCTACGAGCAGTACTTC

clone size: once
CDR3 length: 13
J gene: TRBJ2-1
D gene: NA
V gene: TRBV9
CDR3 protein: CASSVVSPNEQFF
CDR3 DNA: TGTGCCAGCAGCGTAGTTAGTCCCAATGAGCAGTTCTTC

clone size: NA
CDR3 length: 14
J gene: TRBJ2-1
D gene: TRBD2
V gene: TRBV2
CDR3 protein: CASRGLAAYNEQFF
CDR3 DNA: TGTGCCAGCAGAGGACTAGCGGCCTACAATGAGCAGTTCTTC

clone size: NA
CDR3 length: 15
J gene: TRBJ1-6
D gene: TRBD1
V gene: TRBV5-4
CDR3 protein: CASSSDRGYGSPLHF
CDR3 DNA: TGTGCCAGCAGCTCGGACAGGGGGTATGGTTCACCCCTCCACTTT

clone size: NA
CDR3 length: 14
J gene: TRBJ2-1
D gene: NA
V gene: TRBV9
CDR3 protein: CASSVDAFGNEQFF
CDR3 DNA: TGTGCCAGCAGCGTAGACGCCTTCGGGAATGAGCAGTTCTTC

clone size: NA
CDR3 length: 18
J gene: TRBJ2-7
D gene: TRBD2
V gene: TRBV7-8
CDR3 protein: CASSLTDTGLAGFYEQYF
CDR3 DNA: TGTGCCAGCAGCCTAACGGATACCGGACTAGCGGGATTCTACGAGCAGTACTTC

clone size: NA
CDR3 length: 11
J gene: TRBJ1-1
D gene: NA
V gene: TRBV30
CDR3 protein: CAWSYFEEAFF
CDR3 DNA: TGTGCCTGGAGCTACTTCGAAGAAGCTTTCTTT

clone size: NA
CDR3 length: 17
J gene: TRBJ1-1
D gene: TRBD1
V gene: TRBV19
CDR3 protein: CASSHRGTVVKNTEAFF
CDR3 DNA: TGTGCCAGTAGTCACCGCGGGACAGTCGTGAAGAACACTGAAGCTTTCTTT

clone size: NA
CDR3 length: 15
J gene: TRBJ2-7
D gene: NA
V gene: TRBV5-4
CDR3 protein: CASSSPQGTSYEQYF
CDR3 DNA: TGTGCCAGCAGCTCACCTCAGGGCACCTCCTACGAGCAGTACTTC

clone size: NA
CDR3 length: 17
J gene: TRBJ2-7
D gene: NA
V gene: TRBV11-3
CDR3 protein: CASSLATSAKTSYEQYF
CDR3 DNA: TGTGCCAGCAGCTTAGCTACCAGCGCAAAGACCTCGTACGAGCAGTACTTC

clone size: NA
CDR3 length: 18
J gene: TRBJ2-6
D gene: NA
V gene: TRBV4-1
CDR3 protein: CASSQGRNRFTGANVLTF
CDR3 DNA: TGCGCCAGCAGCCAAGGAAGGAACAGGTTTACTGGGGCCAACGTCCTGACTTTC

clone size: NA
CDR3 length: 11
J gene: TRBJ2-7
D gene: NA
V gene: TRBV5-1
CDR3 protein: CASSLGGQQYF
CDR3 DNA: TGCGCCAGCAGCTTGGGTGGCCAGCAGTACTTC

clone size: NA
CDR3 length: 14
J gene: TRBJ2-3
D gene: NA
V gene: TRBV6-6
CDR3 protein: CASSLADFTDTQYF
CDR3 DNA: TGTGCCAGCAGTTTAGCGGACTTCACAGATACGCAGTATTTT

clone size: NA
CDR3 length: 17
J gene: TRBJ1-1
D gene: TRBD1
V gene: TRBV19
CDR3 protein: CASRERVQGGWNTEAFF
CDR3 DNA: TGTGCCAGTAGAGAAAGGGTACAGGGGGGATGGAACACTGAAGCTTTCTTT

clone size: NA
CDR3 length: 15
J gene: TRBJ2-1
D gene: TRBD1
V gene: TRBV3-1/TRBV3-2
CDR3 protein: CASSPRTGAVNEQFF
CDR3 DNA: TGTGCCAGCAGTCCTAGGACAGGGGCGGTAAATGAGCAGTTCTTC

clone size: few
CDR3 length: 14
J gene: TRBJ2-5
D gene: TRBD2
V gene: TRBV5-1
CDR3 protein: CASSLTSGQETQYF
CDR3 DNA: TGCGCCAGCAGCTTGACTAGCGGCCAAGAGACCCAGTACTTC

clone size: NA
CDR3 length: 14
J gene: TRBJ1-1
D gene: TRBD1
V gene: TRBV2
CDR3 protein: CASRPDRLNTEAFF
CDR3 DNA: TGTGCCAGCAGGCCGGACAGGTTGAACACTGAAGCTTTCTTT

clone size: once
CDR3 length: 11
J gene: TRBJ1-2
D gene: NA
V gene: TRBV10-2
CDR3 protein: CASSPNYGYTF
CDR3 DNA: TGCGCCAGCAGTCCAAACTATGGCTACACCTTC